The text below deals with one TCR beta chain. What it recognizes is unknown. Coverage ceases 3 residues before the CDR3 finishes, and the germline J gene fills in the end. The data were obtained in a study of T cells in women clearing cervical HPV infection. Study summary: Cases: HPV16-related CIN3 or worse on histology, 2 invasive cancers. Controls gave blood once infection was undetectable; cases at lesion identification. Points from the study as a whole: Cases and controls were distinguished at AUC roughly 0.86 by richness and V genes.

V dropped 2 bases and J dropped 9; count of bases not matched to a gene: 5. The CDR3 is made up of 14 amino acids. Germline values: CDR1 SGHDT, CDR2 YYEEEE. TCR beta CDR3 amplified by multiplex PCR from roughly 1,300 ng genomic DNA. This table comes from immunoSEQ multiplex PCR, and its TCRdb copy is limited to in-frame clones, with some not included. This sample's table has about 32,000 clones. The chain recombines TRBV5-6 with TRBJ1-6; 7 positions match TRBD1. The receptor's source is a woman aged 18 to 75 with a cervical HPV16 infection that either progressed to CIN3+ or cleared (not recorded which). The sequenced sample consisted of blood buffy coat. The CDR3 loop reads CASSFRDRVSPLHF. The CDR3 DNA, read in part, is TGTGCCAGCAGCTTCCGAGACAGGGTTTCACCC.